The source of this TCR beta chain is a study of T cell changes during pregnancy in multiple sclerosis. This clone was picked up one time. CDR1 is MNHEY and CDR2 is SVGAGI in the germline V gene. The CDR3 has 14 residues. After removal of 4 bases from V and 2 bases from J, the junction contained 3 bases not matched to a gene. Clones were sequenced by immunoSEQ multiplex PCR, and TCRdb holds only the in-frame ones, with some missing. The sample shows around 42,000 clones, 90% to 95% of them seen only once. The input for sequencing was CD4+ T cells from peripheral blood mononuclear cells, taken in the third trimester of pregnancy. The rearrangement links TRBV6-5 to TRBJ1-2; 8 positions match TRBD1. This TCR was recovered from a female donor with multiple sclerosis, enrolled in a pregnancy study. The CDR3 loop is CASSLGQGNYGYTF. The DNA of the CDR3 is TGTGCCAGCAGTTTAGGACAGGGAAACTATGGCTACACCTTC.